This T cell receptor beta chain was recorded in a study of T-cell memory formation after mild COVID-19. TCRdb reprocessed the 5' RACE reads via MiXCR and lists one record per CDR3 protein. The sample gives 340,000 or so distinct CDR3 sequences, over 10% of which show up once; 20% to 25% is in the top ten. V gave up 0 bases and J gave up 9 bases; unmatched junction bases: 6. CDR1 and CDR2 (germline): SGDLS, YYNGEE. CDR3 length: 15 amino acids. The J gene is TRBJ2-1, the V gene TRBV9; 10 nucleotides line up with TRBD2. The TCR sequence derives from a man between 18 and 35 years old who had mild COVID-19 (a few samples of this study predate the infection). Cell type and time point are not known. Sequencing input: PBMCs or a T cell subset sorted from them (not recorded which). This CDR3 is CASSVEASGGGEQFF. In DNA, the CDR3 is TGTGCCAGCAGCGTAGAGGCTAGCGGGGGCGGTGAGCAGTTCTTC. Combining the CDR3 with reference TRBV9 and TRBJ2-1 gives the whole variable domain DSGVTQTPKHLITATGQRVTLRCSPRSGDLSVYWYQQSLDQGLQFLIQYYNGEERAKGNILERFSAQQFPDLHSELNLSSLELGDSALYFCASSVEASGGGEQFFGPGTRLTVL.